Below are 10 T cell receptor beta chains sequenced from a single sample in a study of cytomegalovirus exposure and HLA in healthy donors. Vbeta (60) and Jbeta (13) primers were used in the PCR. TCRdb's copy holds only in-frame clones and misses some; the assay was immunoSEQ multiplex PCR. The sample consists of 95,000 to 100,000 clones, 75% to 90% of them appearing once. The specimen was PBMCs. All receptors come from a man aged 25-40 years in good health and CMV-seronegative.

This clone was detected only a few times. The chain combines TRBV2 with TRBJ1-2; D is perhaps TRBD1 (5 bases). Per the germline V gene, CDR1 is SNHLY and CDR2 is FYNNEI. Between the trimmed V and J ends, which lost 2 bases and 8 bases, there was a span of 12 bases. The CDR3 covers 13 residues. The chain's CDR3 is CASSETGLGGYTF. CDR3 in DNA: TGTGCCAGCAGTGAAACAGGTCTGGGGGGCTACACCTTC. The full variable domain, rest sourced from reference TRBV2 and TRBJ1-2, is EPEVTQTPSHQVTQMGQEVILRCVPISNHLYFYWYRQILGQKVEFLVSFYNNEISEKSEIFDDQFSVERPDGSNFTLKIRSTKLEDSAMYFCASSETGLGGYTFGSGTRLTVV.

This clone was recorded a few times. This sequence joins TRBV6-5 and TRBJ1-1; D remains unclear. Trimming took off 10 bases at V and 6 bases at J, with 12 bases between the two ends. The CDR3 is 11 amino acids. CDR1 and CDR2 (germline): MNHEY, SVGAGI. CDR3 sequence: CATGGPPEAFF. The CDR3 region has the DNA TGTGCCACCGGCGGGCCCCCTGAAGCTTTCTTT.

This clone was detected only a few times. The chain links TRBV7-3 to TRBJ2-7; 8 bases match TRBD1. Germline V gives CDR1 SGHTA, CDR2 FQGTGA. The V gene end was trimmed by 0 bases and the J gene end by 6 bases; junction bases not matched to a gene: 4. The CDR3 totals 14 residues. This CDR3 reads CASSLTGQGAEQYF. In nucleotides, the CDR3 is TGTGCCAGCAGCTTAACAGGACAGGGCGCCGAGCAGTACTTC.

J is TRBJ2-1 and V is TRBV28; perhaps D is TRBD1 or TRBD2 (9 bases each). The CDR3 is 21 amino acids. CDR1 is MDHEN and CDR2 is SYDVKM in the germline V gene. Trimming removed 6 bases at V and 6 bases at J, with 36 bases between. The CDR3 loop reads CASSTLIGGTGSVAGVNEQFF. The CDR3 DNA reads TGTGCCAGCAGCACCCTGATCGGCGGGACAGGGTCGGTAGCGGGAGTCAATGAGCAGTTCTTC.

The V and J genes are TRBV14 and TRBJ1-1; a weak D match, TRBD1 (6 bases). Germline V CDR1 and CDR2: SGHDN, FVKESK. The CDR3 is 16 residues long. Trimming removed 0 bases at V and 8 bases at J, with 19 bases between. In nucleotides, the CDR3 is TGTGCCAGCAGCCAAGATCTTTTCCAGGGGCATGAAGAAGCTTTCTTT. Translated: CASSQDLFQGHEEAFF. The whole variable domain, remainder taken from reference TRBV14 and TRBJ1-1, is EAGVTQFPSHSVIEKGQTVTLRCDPISGHDNLYWYRRVMGKEIKFLLHFVKESKQDESGMPNNRFLAERTGGTYSTLKVQPAELEDSGVYFCASSQDLFQGHEEAFFGQGTRLTVV.

The chain recombines TRBV5-4 with TRBJ2-7, with 12 nucleotides matching TRBD2. The trim removed 9 bases at V and 4 bases at J, leaving 2 bases unmatched. The CDR3 length is 12 residues. Germline loops: CDR1 SGHNT, CDR2 YYREEE (reference sequence). The CDR3 DNA reads TGTGCCATCGGGACTAGCGGGTACGAGCAGTACTTC. Translation: CAIGTSGYEQYF. Complete variable domain (other parts from reference TRBV5-4 and TRBJ2-7): ETGVTQSPTHLIKTRGQQVTLRCSSQSGHNTVSWYQQALGQGPQFIFQYYREEENGRGNFPPRFSGLQFPNYSSELNVNALELDDSALYLCAIGTSGYEQYFGPGTRLTVT.

V usage is TRBV27 and J usage is TRBJ2-1; TRBD1 might be the D (6 bases). The CDR3 has 14 residues. V was trimmed by 5 bases and J by 7 bases, leaving 15 bases between them. Germline CDR1 is MNHEY and CDR2 is SMNVEV (reference sequence). The CDR3 sequence: CASSQTTQGNEQFF. The CDR3 bases are TGTGCCAGCAGTCAGACTACGCAGGGGAATGAGCAGTTCTTC.

In this sample, this clone turned up a few times. The CDR3 sequence: CASSLSDGLNQPQHF. In DNA, the CDR3 is TGCGCCAGCAGCCTTTCGGACGGACTCAATCAGCCCCAGCATTTT. The chain combines TRBV4-1 with TRBJ1-5; D call uncertain. Trimming took 4 bases from V and 3 from J, leaving 13 bases between them. CDR1 is MGHRA, CDR2 YSYEKL, per germline. CDR3 size: 15 residues.

The gene calls are TRBV7-7 and TRBJ2-5; D gene unclear. V was trimmed by 1 base and J by 0 bases, leaving 9 bases between them. Germline CDR1 and CDR2: SSHAT and FNYEAQ (reference sequence). The CDR3 covers 15 residues. CDR3 nucleotides: TGTGCCAGCAGCTTAGGCGGAACCTACCAAGAGACCCAGTACTTC. It translates to CASSLGGTYQETQYF.

Regarding this clone: A read error may account for a junction end that differs from germline. This chain links TRBV29-1 with TRBJ1-1, with unresolved D. CDR3 length equals 14 residues. Germline assignment: CDR1 SQVTM and CDR2 ANQGSEA. Here the CDR3 DNA reads TGCAGCGTGGGCACCACGGGAAGGAACGCTGAAGCTTTCTTT. It codes for CSVGTTGRNAEAFF.